This paragraph reports one T cell receptor beta chain. Method: immunoSEQ multiplex PCR; TCRdb's copy keeps in-frame clones and lacks some. The table includes 250,000 to 300,000 clones, around 89% detected once. This sample is part of a study of blood T cell repertoires in COVID-19. Study in general: COVID-19 samples from acute and convalescent phases originated in the United States, Italy and Spain. From T cells, B-cell-depleted T cells, or PBMCs came the material, which was cDNA or gDNA.

This CDR3 region has 15 residues. The V end was cut by 0 bases, the J end by 4 bases, with 12 bases between. Germline assignment: CDR1 LGHNA and CDR2 YSLEER. This clonotype originated in a woman in her forties who had recovered from COVID-19. This chain joins TRBV4-3 and TRBJ1-2; D is uncertain. Sequenced material: peripheral blood. CDR3 residues: CASSQEPRAPYGYTF. The CDR3 DNA is TGCGCCAGCAGCCAAGAGCCCCGCGCCCCCTATGGCTACACCTTC.